The next 12 T cell receptor beta chains were all read from a single sample in a study of blood T cell repertoires in COVID-19. Clones were sequenced by immunoSEQ multiplex PCR, and TCRdb holds only the in-frame ones, with some missing. The repertoire holds some 200,000 clones, with roughly nine tenths as singletons. The sample consisted of peripheral blood. The receptors were gathered from a woman aged 50 to 65 with acute or convalescent COVID-19.

V usage is TRBV6-5 and J usage is TRBJ1-3; the D gene is possibly TRBD1 (5 bases). Germline V gene sequence: CDR1 MNHEY, CDR2 SVGAGI. This CDR3 comprises 16 residues. V was cut by 0 bases and J by 2 bases, with 11 bases left in between. In nucleotides, the CDR3 is TGTGCCAGCAGTTACTCCTCCGGGGGGGCTGGAAACACCATATATTTT. It yields the protein CASSYSSGGAGNTIYF.

V gene TRBV11-1 combines with J gene TRBJ1-6, with D perhaps matching TRBD1 (6 bases). The CDR3 has 15 residues. The V end was cut by 2 bases, the J end by 6 bases, with 11 bases between. The germline V gene has CDR1 SGHAT and CDR2 FQDESV (reference sequence). CDR3 nucleotides: TGTGCCAGCAGCTTAAAGCAGGGGTTTAATTCACCCCTCCACTTT. This encodes CASSLKQGFNSPLHF.

The count of this clone is one. J is TRBJ2-2 and V is TRBV24-1, with TRBD1 identical over 8 bases. CDR1 is KGHDR, CDR2 SFDVKD, per germline. With 7 bases clipped from V and 6 bases from J, the junction kept 9 bases outside the gene matches. This CDR3 contains 15 residues. The CDR3, as DNA: TGTGCCACCAGGGAAGGACAGGGCGGGGCCGGGGAGCTGTTTTTT. It yields the protein CATREGQGGAGELFF.

Of note for this clone: One junction end disagrees with the germline gene, perhaps due to a read error. The J gene is TRBJ2-7, the V gene TRBV19; D may be TRBD2 (6 bases). This CDR3 contains 14 residues. From germline, CDR1 is LNHDA and CDR2 SQIVND (reference sequence). The CDR3 region is CASSLERVSTATHF. CDR3 DNA: TGTGCCAGTAGCCTTGAGCGGGTTTCGACAGCGACCCACTTC.

V and J are TRBV19 and TRBJ1-3, with a tentative D call TRBD1 (5 bases). CDR3 length equals 14 residues. The V gene's germline CDR1 is LNHDA and CDR2 SQIVND (reference sequence). Trimming shortened V by 6 bases and J by 2 bases, and 11 bases separated the two germline ends. The CDR3 DNA sequence: TGTGCCAGTAGCCGACAGTATCCTGGAAACACCATATATTTT. Its protein product is CASSRQYPGNTIYF.

This chain uses TRBV5-6 with TRBJ2-7, with D perhaps TRBD2 (6 bases). Per germline, CDR1 SGHDT and CDR2 YYEEEE. The V and J ends lost 4 bases and 1 base respectively, with 21 bases between them. This CDR3 has 17 amino acids. The CDR3 DNA reads as TGTGCCAGCAGCCAGGAGGCTAAGGGGAGGTGGTCCTACGAGCAGTACTTC. Protein sequence: CASSQEAKGRWSYEQYF.

The chain has TRBV20-1 and TRBJ2-7; no definite D call. Germline V gene sequence: CDR1 DFQATT, CDR2 SNEGSKA (reference sequence). The CDR3 is made up of 14 amino acids. The V gene lost 3 bases and the J gene lost 0 bases, with 12 bases spanning the gap. The CDR3 loop is CSASLPASSYEQYF. In nucleotides, the CDR3 is TGCAGTGCTAGTCTACCCGCTAGCTCCTACGAGCAGTACTTC.

The gene calls are TRBV25-1 and TRBJ2-1; TRBD1 aligns across 9 bases. J gave up 5 bases and V 6 bases, and 5 bases lay outside the gene matches. This CDR3 spans 14 amino acids. The germline gives CDR1 MGHDK, CDR2 SYGVNS. This chain's CDR3 is CASRWGTGNNEQFF. DNA for the CDR3: TGTGCCAGCAGGTGGGGGACAGGGAACAATGAGCAGTTCTTC.

V usage is TRBV7-2 and J usage is TRBJ2-1, with 12 bases fitting TRBD2. CDR1 is SGHTA, CDR2 FQGNSA, per germline. J lost 7 bases, V lost 1 base, and 5 bases had no gene match. CDR3 size: 16 residues. CDR3 DNA: TGTGCCAGCAGCTTAGTGTTGACTAGCGGGAGAAATGAGCAGTTCTTC. Amino acids: CASSLVLTSGRNEQFF.

J is TRBJ2-3 and V is TRBV7-6; 11 bases are a match to TRBD1. The CDR3 covers 16 residues. V lost 1 base and J lost 5; bases outside the gene matches: 5. From germline, CDR1 is SGHVS and CDR2 FNYEAQ. CDR3 sequence reads: CASSLVGTGGQDTQYF. DNA for the CDR3: TGTGCCAGCAGCTTAGTAGGGACAGGGGGACAAGATACGCAGTATTTT.

This chain uses TRBV9 with TRBJ2-5; a possible D gene is TRBD1 (5 bases). V was shortened by 4 bases and J by 4 bases, with 17 bases between the two germline ends. Germline CDR1 and CDR2: SGDLS and YYNGEE. The CDR3 sequence is 15 residues long. The CDR3 reads CASSPGDSFLETQYF. CDR3 DNA sequence: TGTGCCAGCAGCCCCGGAGACAGCTTTCTAGAGACCCAGTACTTC.

The chain links TRBV6-6 to TRBJ1-1; D is possibly TRBD1 (5 bases). Germline V gene lookup returns CDR1 MNHNY and CDR2 SVGAGI (reference sequence). Trimming took off 2 bases at V and 5 bases at J, with 15 bases between the two ends. The CDR3 is 15 residues long. The CDR3 is CASSYPGYKETEAFF. The CDR3 nucleotides read TGTGCCAGCAGTTACCCAGGGTACAAGGAAACTGAAGCTTTCTTT.